These 19 T cell receptor beta chains were all obtained from the same sample, sequenced in a study of technical replicates of blood from several donors (dated by TCRdb to the late 2010s). Libraries were built with the immunoSEQ multiplex PCR assay. Here the immuneACCESS table is served through TCRdb, limited to in-frame sequences with V and J called. Missing clones are a known gap in these copies; in checked studies unresolved V genes cover under half, and the rest lacks a known reason. Here the sample has some 15,000 clones; around 86% occur a single time. The biggest ten clones account for roughly 12% of the sample. The sequenced material came from PBMCs. The receptors derive from a human donor in good health.

This clone has just a few counts. This sequence joins TRBV11-2 and TRBJ1-5; a weak D match, TRBD1 (5 bases). Germline V gene data show CDR1 as SGHAT and CDR2 as FQNNGV. Trimming cost V 1 base and J 3 bases, with 10 bases left between them. This CDR3 has 15 residues. CDR3 sequence (DNA): TGTGCCAGCAGCTTAGGGGGCGGGACCAATCAGCCCCAGCATTTT. Translating it yields CASSLGGGTNQPQHF.

This clone was counted a single time. This rearrangement joins TRBV29-1 to TRBJ1-2, with D possibly being TRBD1 (5 bases). The CDR3 has 15 amino acids. Germline V CDR1 and CDR2: SQVTM, ANQGSEA. V was clipped by 2 bases and J by 5 bases, with 18 bases between them. The CDR3 loop is CSVERRASLGYGYTF. CDR3 sequence (DNA): TGCAGCGTTGAACGCAGGGCCAGCCTGGGGTATGGCTACACCTTC.

The chain links TRBV18 to TRBJ2-7; TRBD1 matches at 8 bases. Germline CDR1 and CDR2: KGHSH and LQKENI. CDR3 size: 14 residues. Trimming took 8 bases from V and 0 from J; bases not matched to a gene: 6. The CDR3 sequence is CASAGTGASYEQYF. CDR3 DNA sequence: TGTGCCAGCGCAGGGACAGGTGCCTCCTACGAGCAGTACTTC.

The chain joins TRBV5-1 to TRBJ1-3; 10 bases map to TRBD1. The germline V gene encodes CDR1 SGHRS and CDR2 YFSETQ. Unmatched junction bases numbered 4, after V lost 4 bases and J lost 3 bases. The CDR3 is 15 amino acids. CDR3 DNA: TGCGCCAGCAGCAGACAGGGGGCGGATGGAAACACCATATATTTT. This translates into CASSRQGADGNTIYF.

This chain joins TRBV18 and TRBJ1-5; D uncertain. The CDR3 spans 14 residues. Per the germline V gene, CDR1 is KGHSH and CDR2 is LQKENI. V was shortened by 5 bases and J by 4 bases, with 12 bases between the two germline ends. In DNA form, the CDR3 reads TGTGCCAGCTCAGAGATCCCGGGGAATCAGCCCCAGCATTTT. This codes for CASSEIPGNQPQHF.

The CDR3 DNA is TGTGCCAGCAGTTTATATATTTCTGGGGCCAACGTCCTGACTTTC. Its protein product is CASSLYISGANVLTF. This chain uses TRBV27 with TRBJ2-6; no definite D call. Trimming pared 1 base from V and 1 base from J, leaving 5 bases between. The CDR3 runs 15 residues. Germline-derived CDR1 and CDR2 are MNHEY and SMNVEV (reference sequence).

V and J are TRBV28 and TRBJ1-5, with a weak D call TRBD1 (5 bases). The germline V gene encodes CDR1 MDHEN and CDR2 SYDVKM. The CDR3 is 15 residues long. V gave up 5 bases and J gave up 6 bases, with 17 bases separating them. CDR3 in DNA: TGTGCCAGCAGTGTTCGCGGGGGGATGGGTCAGCCCCAGCATTTT. Its protein product is CASSVRGGMGQPQHF.

The chain recombines TRBV7-6 with TRBJ2-3; 14 positions match TRBD2. This CDR3 spans 16 amino acids. After removal of 5 bases from V and 5 bases from J, the junction contained 6 bases not matched to a gene. Germline V gene sequence: CDR1 SGHVS, CDR2 FNYEAQ. The CDR3 loop is CASSGSGTSGRDTQYF. In nucleotides, the CDR3 is TGTGCCAGCAGCGGATCCGGGACTAGCGGGAGAGATACGCAGTATTTT.

There are a few counts of this clone. This chain uses TRBV7-9 with TRBJ1-1; TRBD1 agrees at 7 bases. V shed 8 bases, J shed 5 bases, and the junction held 8 bases outside the gene matches. The CDR3 loop spans 13 amino acids. Germline CDR1 SEHNR, CDR2 FQNEAQ (reference sequence). The CDR3 spells CASEQGLGTEAFF. The DNA of the CDR3 is TGTGCCAGCGAACAGGGGCTAGGGACTGAAGCTTTCTTT.

V gene TRBV6-6 combines with J gene TRBJ2-5; the match to TRBD2 covers 11 bases. CDR1 and CDR2 (germline): MNHNY, SVGAGI (reference sequence). Trimming removed 6 bases from V and 0 bases from J; junction bases left unmatched: 6. The CDR3 contains 16 residues. CDR3 amino acids: CASSPGSGRDQETQYF. Here the CDR3 DNA reads TGTGCCAGCAGCCCCGGTAGCGGGAGGGACCAAGAGACCCAGTACTTC.

The chain uses TRBV6-5 and TRBJ2-7; 9 bases line up with TRBD1. Germline lookup yields CDR1 MNHEY and CDR2 SVGAGI. The CDR3 contains 14 residues. V was pared by 4 bases and J by 5 bases, with 6 bases of the junction left unmatched. CDR3 DNA sequence: TGTGCCAGCAGTTCACTTACAGGGGGCCACGAGCAGTACTTC. Amino acids: CASSSLTGGHEQYF.

A single count supports this clone. The V and J genes are TRBV27 and TRBJ2-3; 9 bases agree with TRBD1. The CDR3 length is 15 residues. V lost 10 bases, J lost 5 bases, and 13 bases stayed unmatched. Germline CDR1 and CDR2: MNHEY and SMNVEV (reference sequence). The CDR3 loop is CATQPGQGRGDTQYF. Written as DNA, the CDR3 is TGTGCCACCCAGCCCGGACAGGGGAGGGGAGATACGCAGTATTTT.

This rearrangement joins TRBV6-5 to TRBJ2-7; 7 nucleotides line up with TRBD2. The ends lost 6 bases at V and 5 bases at J; junction bases unmatched: 7. The length of the CDR3 is 13 residues. Germline loops: CDR1 MNHEY, CDR2 SVGAGI. The CDR3 bases are TGTGCCAGCAGGTCCTTGGGAGGGGACGAGCAGTACTTC. This encodes CASRSLGGDEQYF.

J is TRBJ2-7 and V is TRBV30; D unresolved. Germline CDR1 reads GTSNPN; CDR2 reads SVGIG (reference sequence). The V end was cut by 2 bases, the J end by 6 bases, with 14 bases between. This CDR3 is 13 amino acids long. The CDR3 DNA sequence: TGTGCCTGGAGTCCACAATCTTCCGCCGAGCAGTACTTC. This codes for CAWSPQSSAEQYF.

This chain links TRBV7-6 with TRBJ2-2, with TRBD1 matching 7 bases. Trimming removed 2 bases from V and 4 bases from J; junction bases left unmatched: 10. The CDR3 is 17 amino acids. Germline V CDR1 and CDR2: SGHVS, FNYEAQ. The CDR3 DNA follows: TGTGCCAGCAGCTTAATGTTCACAGGGGTCAGCACCGGGGAGCTGTTTTTT. It specifies CASSLMFTGVSTGELFF. The whole variable domain, filled in from reference TRBV7-6 and TRBJ2-2, reads GAGVSQSPRYKVTKRGQDVALRCDPISGHVSLYWYRQALGQGPEFLTYFNYEAQQDKSGLPNDRFSAERPEGSISTLTIQRTEQRDSAMYRCASSLMFTGVSTGELFFGEGSRLTVL.

The rearrangement uses TRBV4-1 and TRBJ2-7; 7 positions match TRBD2. This CDR3 region has 16 residues. The V segment lost 2 bases and the J segment 3 bases; nucleotides outside the gene matches: 10. From germline, CDR1 is MGHRA and CDR2 YSYEKL. The CDR3 loop reads CASSQLIAGVGYEQYF. The CDR3 DNA reads as TGCGCCAGCAGCCAACTTATCGCGGGAGTTGGCTACGAGCAGTACTTC.

V and J are TRBV5-1 and TRBJ1-2; D not certain. Trimming took 4 bases from V and 5 from J, leaving 15 bases between them. Germline V gives CDR1 SGHRS, CDR2 YFSETQ. This CDR3 contains 14 residues. The CDR3 DNA reads as TGCGCCAGCAGCGAGGACTCCTTGGTGTATGGCTACACCTTC. Translating gives CASSEDSLVYGYTF.

J is TRBJ1-4 and V is TRBV15; D is perhaps TRBD1 (6 bases). Trimming took off 0 bases at V and 4 bases at J, with 6 bases between the two ends. This CDR3 contains 14 residues. CDR1 LNHNV and CDR2 YYDKDF come from the germline V gene (reference sequence). The CDR3, as DNA: TGTGCCACCAGCAGAGACAGGGGTAATGAAAAACTGTTTTTT. This sequence encodes CATSRDRGNEKLFF.

The gene calls are TRBV6-5 and TRBJ2-7, with 10 bases that match TRBD2. CDR3 size: 15 residues. The trim removed 6 bases at V and 1 base at J, leaving 6 bases unmatched. Germline CDR1 reads MNHEY; CDR2 reads SVGAGI. The CDR3: CASSVEAGGSYEQYF. The CDR3 coding sequence is TGTGCCAGCAGCGTTGAAGCGGGAGGGTCCTACGAGCAGTACTTC.